The 17 T cell receptor beta chains listed next were all sequenced from one sample in a study of shared clonotypes between healthy human individuals. The data were produced by immunoSEQ multiplex PCR, yet TCRdb's version contains in-frame clones alone and is incomplete. Here the sample spans approximately 2.4 million clones, 90% to 96% being singletons. Sequencing was performed on naive CD4+ T cells sorted from blood. Subset specified: CD45RA+ positively selected. These receptors all stem from a man between 18 and 29 years old in good health.

This clone has only one observation. The chain recombines TRBV4-3 with TRBJ1-2; 9 bases align to TRBD1. This CDR3 comprises 15 residues. From germline, CDR1 is LGHNA and CDR2 YSLEER. V lost 3 bases and J lost 4; bases outside the gene matches: 6. The CDR3 reads CASSQGGTGSYGYTF. The CDR3 DNA sequence: TGCGCCAGCAGCCAGGGCGGGACAGGGAGCTATGGCTACACCTTC.

This clone has only one observation. The V and J genes are TRBV25-1 and TRBJ1-1; TRBD1 might be the D (6 bases). V was shortened by 1 base and J by 11 bases, with 11 bases between the two germline ends. Per germline, CDR1 MGHDK and CDR2 SYGVNS. The CDR3 has 12 amino acids. The CDR3 DNA follows: TGTGCCAGCAGTGAATTTGGGGGCGAGGCTTTCTTT. Its translation: CASSEFGGEAFF.

The chain joins TRBV11-2 to TRBJ1-2, with a tentative D call TRBD1 (6 bases). From germline, CDR1 is SGHAT and CDR2 FQNNGV. The CDR3 extends over 17 amino acids. Trimming stripped 3 bases from V and 1 base from J, with 18 bases between. The CDR3 spells CASSFRVGGRGNYGYTF. CDR3 bases: TGTGCCAGCAGCTTTAGAGTCGGGGGGCGAGGTAACTATGGCTACACCTTC.

The chain joins TRBV4-1 to TRBJ1-2; 7 positions agree with TRBD1. The CDR3 is 17 residues long. Germline V lookup: CDR1 MGHRA, CDR2 YSYEKL. The V gene end was trimmed by 2 bases and the J gene end by 3 bases; junction bases not matched to a gene: 12. CDR3 nucleotide sequence: TGCGCCAGCAGCCAACCCACCTGGACAGGAGGAGACTATGGCTACACCTTC. Amino acids: CASSQPTWTGGDYGYTF.

The chain uses TRBV30 and TRBJ1-1, with TRBD1 matching over 7 bases. The length of the CDR3 is 17 residues. Germline V gene sequence: CDR1 GTSNPN, CDR2 SVGIG (reference sequence). The V and J ends lost 0 bases and 0 bases, in that order; junction bases with no gene match: 10. CDR3 residues: CAWSVARAGGLNTEAFF. In nucleotides, the CDR3 is TGTGCCTGGAGTGTAGCCAGGGCAGGGGGATTGAACACTGAAGCTTTCTTT.

This clone turned up a few times. The V and J genes are TRBV27 and TRBJ1-6, with TRBD1 matching 7 bases. This CDR3 is 14 amino acids long. Germline assignment: CDR1 MNHEY and CDR2 SMNVEV (reference sequence). The V gene end was trimmed by 6 bases and the J gene end by 10 bases; junction bases not matched to a gene: 9. The CDR3 protein is CASSLTGSGSPLHF. The CDR3 coding sequence is TGTGCCAGCAGCCTGACAGGGTCGGGATCACCCCTCCACTTT.

The rearrangement links TRBV6-6 to TRBJ2-1; possibly TRBD1 or TRBD2 for D (5 bases each). The V gene's germline CDR1 is MNHNY and CDR2 SVGAGI (reference sequence). The V end was cut by 6 bases, the J end by 2 bases, with 11 bases between. The CDR3 is made up of 14 amino acids. This CDR3 reads CASSRGNPYNEQFF. The DNA for the CDR3 is TGTGCCAGCAGCCGGGGCAACCCCTACAATGAGCAGTTCTTC.

The J gene is TRBJ2-7, the V gene TRBV28; possible D gene TRBD2, 6 bases. V was shortened by 1 base and J by 6 bases, with 22 bases between the two germline ends. Germline V gene lookup returns CDR1 MDHEN and CDR2 SYDVKM. This CDR3 is 17 amino acids long. The CDR3 sequence is CASSLLASQGGRREQYF. CDR3 in DNA: TGTGCCAGCAGTTTATTAGCAAGTCAGGGAGGACGGCGCGAGCAGTACTTC.

The chain employs TRBV28 and TRBJ1-5, with unresolved D. Germline V gene lookup returns CDR1 MDHEN and CDR2 SYDVKM. V was cut by 4 bases and J by 1 base, with 5 bases left in between. This CDR3 spans 13 amino acids. CDR3 nucleotide sequence: TGTGCCAGCAGTTCGGTGAGCAATCAGCCCCAGCATTTT. Protein: CASSSVSNQPQHF.

The V and J genes are TRBV9 and TRBJ2-4, with D uncertain. This CDR3 spans 14 amino acids. The ends were cut back, 0 bases at V and 3 bases at J, with 7 bases in the middle. Germline V CDR1 and CDR2: SGDLS, YYNGEE. CDR3 in amino acids: CASSVGRDKNIQYF. The CDR3 DNA sequence: TGTGCCAGCAGCGTAGGGAGAGACAAAAACATTCAGTACTTC.

The chain uses TRBV6-5 and TRBJ1-1, with 7 bases matching TRBD1. The trim removed 0 bases at V and 4 bases at J, leaving 5 bases unmatched. The CDR3 is made up of 15 amino acids. The germline CDR1 and CDR2 sequences are MNHEY and SVGAGI. The CDR3 reads CASSYSVQGVTEAFF. The CDR3 DNA follows: TGTGCCAGCAGTTACTCCGTTCAGGGGGTCACTGAAGCTTTCTTT.

Details on this clone: This CDR3 is also generated by other DNA sequences in the sample. The genes are TRBV5-1 and TRBJ2-2, with unresolved D. Germline V lookup: CDR1 SGHRS, CDR2 YFSETQ. The CDR3 has 15 amino acids. V was shortened by 1 base and J by 2 bases, with 9 bases between the two germline ends. CDR3 in amino acids: CASSLMGLNTGELFF. Written as DNA, the CDR3 is TGCGCCAGCAGCTTGATGGGCCTTAACACCGGGGAGCTGTTTTTT.

The CDR3: CASSLSGGGNEQYF. For the CDR3, the DNA is TGTGCCAGCAGTTTATCAGGGGGCGGGAACGAGCAGTACTTC. V is TRBV28 and J is TRBJ2-7, with 8 bases fitting TRBD1. V gave up 1 base and J gave up 5 bases; unmatched junction bases: 4. The V gene's germline CDR1 is MDHEN and CDR2 SYDVKM. The CDR3 has 14 residues.

The gene calls are TRBV5-4 and TRBJ2-3, with a tentative D call TRBD1 (6 bases). Germline-derived CDR1 and CDR2 are SGHNT and YYREEE (reference sequence). Trimming took off 4 bases at V and 3 bases at J, with 18 bases between the two ends. This CDR3 is built from 16 residues. In DNA, the CDR3 is TGTGCCAGCAGCCCTCGTAATACAGGGACGACAGATACGCAGTATTTT. It yields the protein CASSPRNTGTTDTQYF.

This clone was observed once. The chain combines TRBV6-6 with TRBJ2-3, with 13 nucleotides matching TRBD2. V shed 7 bases and J 8 bases; nucleotides not matched to a gene: 6. The CDR3 spans 14 residues. Germline V lookup: CDR1 MNHNY, CDR2 SVGAGI (reference sequence). CDR3 coding DNA: TGTGCCAGCACCGGACTAGCGGGGGTGGGTACGCAGTATTTT. As protein: CASTGLAGVGTQYF.

V is TRBV4-1 and J is TRBJ1-6; unclear D gene. The CDR3 has 15 amino acids. V lost 6 bases and J 7 bases, leaving 16 bases between the germline ends. Germline assignment: CDR1 MGHRA and CDR2 YSYEKL. DNA for the CDR3: TGCGCCAGCAGACGGCCTCGGACCTTGAATTCACCCCTCCACTTT. Translated: CASRRPRTLNSPLHF.

The J gene is TRBJ2-2, the V gene TRBV5-5; the D is unclear. Per germline, CDR1 SGHKS and CDR2 YYEKEE (reference sequence). Trimming stripped 3 bases from V and 1 base from J, with 10 bases between. This CDR3 is 15 amino acids long. CDR3 nucleotides: TGTGCCAGCAGCTCGAGACCCGGGAACACCGGGGAGCTGTTTTTT. Its protein product is CASSSRPGNTGELFF.